The 7 T cell receptor beta chains reported below all come from one sample, sequenced in a study of blood T cell repertoires in COVID-19. Profiling relied on immunoSEQ multiplex PCR, and the TCRdb table lists in-frame clones only, not all of them. The sample shows about 270,000 clones, roughly 86% of them seen only once. Specimen: peripheral blood. The receptors come from a man aged 40-55 years with active or convalescent COVID-19.

The V call is TRBV4-1, the J call TRBJ2-5, with a tentative D call TRBD1 (6 bases). The CDR3 is 14 residues long. Germline V gene lookup returns CDR1 MGHRA and CDR2 YSYEKL. V was shortened by 3 bases and J by 1 base, with 9 bases between the two germline ends. The CDR3 bases are TGCGCCAGCAGCCAGGACAGAACCCAAGAGACCCAGTACTTC. As protein: CASSQDRTQETQYF.

The chain has TRBV5-1 and TRBJ2-6; D is unclear. This CDR3 contains 15 residues. V lost 4 bases to trimming and J lost 4 bases, with 12 bases between them. CDR1 and CDR2 (germline): SGHRS, YFSETQ. Here the CDR3 reads CASSPELRGANVLTF. The CDR3 DNA is TGCGCCAGCAGCCCGGAATTGAGGGGGGCCAACGTCCTGACTTTC.

V and J are TRBV24-1 and TRBJ2-6, with 7 bases fitting TRBD2. Germline CDR1 reads KGHDR; CDR2 reads SFDVKD. J was trimmed by 0 bases and V by 12 bases; bases with no gene match: 4. The CDR3 has 14 amino acids. CDR3 protein: CASGGSSGANVLTF. In nucleotides, the CDR3 is TGTGCCTCCGGGGGGTCCTCTGGGGCCAACGTCCTGACTTTC.

Remarks on this clone: One end of the junction fails to match germline, which may point to a read error. The genes are TRBV7-7 and TRBJ2-1; 10 nucleotides agree with TRBD2. The germline V gene has CDR1 SSHAT and CDR2 FNYEAQ (reference sequence). The CDR3 runs to 15 residues. In DNA form, the CDR3 reads TGTGCTAGCAGCTATCTAGCGGGAGCTGTCCATGAGCAGTTCTTC. Its translation is CASSYLAGAVHEQFF.

The V gene is TRBV10-3, the J gene TRBJ2-7, with 7 bases lining up with TRBD1. CDR3 size: 13 residues. Germline-derived CDR1 and CDR2 are ENHRY and SYGVKD. V shed 11 bases, J shed 4 bases, and the junction held 11 bases outside the gene matches. CDR3 loop: CACSGTEGYEQYF. CDR3 nucleotide sequence: TGTGCCTGCTCCGGGACAGAAGGTTACGAGCAGTACTTC.

A few counts support this clone. The chain combines TRBV12-3 or TRBV12-4 with TRBJ1-1; 9 nucleotides line up with TRBD1. This CDR3 contains 12 residues. V lost 3 bases to trimming and J lost 11 bases; unmatched junction nucleotides: 4. The CDR3 protein is CASSLGQGRAFF. CDR3 DNA: TGTGCCAGCAGTTTGGGACAGGGAAGGGCTTTCTTT.

This sequence joins TRBV19 and TRBJ1-3; 8 bases fit TRBD1. Looked up from germline, CDR1 is LNHDA and CDR2 is SQIVND (reference sequence). This CDR3 spans 19 amino acids. CDR3 sequence reads: CAGGASNPVGQGSGNTIYF. The CDR3 DNA sequence: TGTGCGGGAGGTGCCAGTAACCCTGTTGGACAGGGTTCTGGAAACACCATATATTTT.